These T cell receptor beta chains were read from a single sample in a study of shared clonotypes between healthy human individuals. This table comes from immunoSEQ multiplex PCR, and its TCRdb copy is limited to in-frame clones, with some not included. This repertoire shows roughly 530,000 clones, 95% to 97% found once; its top ten account for roughly 0.06%. Specimen: naive CD4+ T cells sorted from blood. Receptors were obtained from a woman aged 25-40 years in good health. CDR3s include the opening cysteine and the closing phenylalanine or tryptophan. Fields, in order: V gene, D gene, J gene, clone size, CDR3 protein, CDR3 DNA. The D gene is left open where the match is weak. Rows give clone size only sometimes, using once, few, many, or a class for an expanded clone.

TRBV10-1	NA	TRBJ2-2	NA	CASRQGTNTGELFF	TGCGCCAGCAGACAGGGGACTAACACCGGGGAGCTGTTTTTT
TRBV5-1	NA	TRBJ1-1	NA	CASSPMTVKEAFF	TGCGCCAGCAGCCCCATGACCGTGAAGGAAGCTTTCTTT
TRBV19	TRBD2	TRBJ2-5	NA	CASSIAGGPQETQYF	TGTGCCAGTAGTATAGCGGGAGGGCCTCAAGAGACCCAGTACTTC
TRBV30	NA	TRBJ1-2	NA	CAWSVSQNYGYTF	TGTGCCTGGAGTGTAAGTCAAAACTATGGCTACACCTTC
TRBV11-2	NA	TRBJ2-5	NA	CASSLAGVGETQYF	TGTGCCAGCAGCTTAGCAGGGGTAGGGGAGACCCAGTACTTC
TRBV5-4	NA	TRBJ2-3	NA	CASSLAATQAGDTQYF	TGTGCCAGCAGCTTGGCAGCGACTCAGGCGGGAGATACGCAGTATTTT
TRBV5-1	NA	TRBJ1-1	NA	CASSLSLRFEAFF	TGCGCCAGCAGCTTGTCTCTCAGGTTTGAAGCTTTCTTT
TRBV5-1	TRBD2	TRBJ2-3	NA	CASSFGLAGGTDTQYF	TGCGCCAGCAGCTTTGGGCTAGCGGGCGGCACAGATACGCAGTATTTT
TRBV5-1	TRBD1	TRBJ2-2	NA	CASSFRTGGELFF	TGCGCCAGCAGCTTCAGGACAGGCGGGGAGCTGTTTTTT
TRBV10-1	NA	TRBJ2-7	NA	CASSEKKVSLYEQYF	TGCGCCAGCAGTGAGAAGAAGGTTTCTCTCTACGAGCAGTACTTC
TRBV7-2	NA	TRBJ2-2	NA	CASSFGPHTGELFF	TGTGCCAGCAGCTTTGGGCCCCACACCGGGGAGCTGTTTTTT
TRBV4-1	TRBD1	TRBJ1-1	NA	CASSQADREPRAFF	TGCGCCAGCAGCCAAGCCGACAGGGAACCTCGGGCTTTCTTT
TRBV4-1	TRBD1	TRBJ1-4	NA	CASSLPYPVGQKNEKLFF	TGCGCCAGCAGCCTCCCCTACCCAGTGGGACAGAAAAATGAAAAACTGTTTTTT
TRBV28	TRBD2	TRBJ2-1	NA	CASRGSGKSNEQFF	TGTGCCAGCAGGGGTAGCGGGAAGAGCAATGAGCAGTTCTTC
TRBV28	NA	TRBJ2-7	NA	CASSLAGAWKPGSYEQYF	TGTGCCAGCAGTTTAGCAGGGGCCTGGAAACCCGGCTCCTACGAGCAGTACTTC
TRBV5-1	NA	TRBJ2-2	NA	CASSLGLAPGNTGELFF	TGCGCCAGCAGCTTAGGCCTAGCGCCGGGGAACACCGGGGAGCTGTTTTTT
TRBV29-1	NA	TRBJ2-1	NA	CSLGSGYSEQFF	TGCAGCCTTGGGTCAGGGTATAGTGAGCAGTTCTTC
TRBV7-2	NA	TRBJ1-5	NA	CASSLVGGPGGQPQHF	TGTGCCAGCAGCTTAGTTGGAGGGCCGGGGGGTCAGCCCCAGCATTTT
TRBV25-1	TRBD2	TRBJ2-3	NA	CASSPFALAGGADTQYF	TGTGCCAGCAGTCCCTTCGCCCTAGCGGGAGGGGCAGATACGCAGTATTTT
TRBV27	TRBD1	TRBJ2-2	NA	CASSLLGTGVGTGPGELFF	TGTGCCAGCAGTTTATTAGGGACAGGGGTAGGGACAGGTCCCGGGGAGCTGTTTTTT
TRBV2	TRBD2	TRBJ2-1	NA	CASSATSLGVGEQFF	TGTGCCAGCAGTGCGACTAGCTTGGGGGTTGGTGAGCAGTTCTTC
TRBV11-3	NA	TRBJ2-1	once	CASSLVAGATYNEQFF	TGTGCCAGCAGCTTAGTGGCGGGCGCAACCTACAATGAGCAGTTCTTC
TRBV10-3	TRBD1	TRBJ2-3	NA	CAISMGQLSDTQYF	TGTGCCATCAGTATGGGACAGTTATCAGATACGCAGTATTTT
TRBV5-1	NA	TRBJ1-1	NA	CASSLATVNTEAFF	TGCGCCAGCAGCTTGGCCACAGTCAACACTGAAGCTTTCTTT
TRBV7-2	NA	TRBJ2-1	NA	CASSSYSYNEQFF	TGTGCCAGCAGCTCCTACAGTTACAATGAGCAGTTCTTC
TRBV7-9	TRBD2	TRBJ2-1	NA	CASSHQAGGGEQFF	TGTGCCAGCAGCCATCAAGCGGGAGGAGGTGAGCAGTTCTTC
TRBV18	NA	TRBJ2-7	NA	CASSPYSRTQVGLPDEQYF	TGTGCCAGCTCACCATACTCTAGGACCCAAGTTGGACTGCCGGACGAGCAGTACTTC
TRBV7-2	NA	TRBJ1-1	NA	CASSLDIRNTEAFF	TGTGCCAGCAGCTTAGACATACGGAACACTGAAGCTTTCTTT
TRBV7-2	NA	TRBJ1-2	NA	CASSSRRAGYGYTF	TGTGCCAGCAGCTCCCGCAGGGCGGGCTATGGCTACACCTTC
TRBV6-5	TRBD2	TRBJ2-1	once	CASSWTSGTHNEQFF	TGTGCCAGCAGTTGGACTAGCGGGACCCACAATGAGCAGTTCTTC
TRBV4-1	TRBD2	TRBJ2-7	NA	CASSRIAGEQYF	TGCGCCAGCAGTCGTATAGCGGGAGAGCAGTACTTC
TRBV4-1	NA	TRBJ1-3	once	CASSQEARVPGNTIYF	TGCGCCAGCAGCCAAGAAGCCAGGGTGCCTGGAAACACCATATATTTT
TRBV19	NA	TRBJ1-3	NA	CASSIPGSNSGNTIYF	TGTGCCAGTAGTATACCAGGCAGCAACTCTGGAAACACCATATATTTT
TRBV15	NA	TRBJ1-5	NA	CATSRDGASQPQHF	TGTGCCACCAGCAGAGATGGGGCATCTCAGCCCCAGCATTTT
TRBV7-9	NA	TRBJ2-2	once	CASSLIGDAGELFF	TGTGCCAGCAGCTTAATAGGGGATGCCGGGGAGCTGTTTTTT
TRBV10-1	NA	TRBJ2-1	NA	CASSGRDWSSNEQFF	TGCGCCAGCAGTGGACGAGACTGGTCTTCAAATGAGCAGTTCTTC
TRBV4-1	NA	TRBJ2-1	NA	CASSQATRAGQFF	TGCGCCAGCAGCCAAGCGACTAGAGCCGGGCAGTTCTTC
TRBV7-2	TRBD2	TRBJ2-1	NA	CASSSPRPPSSGRNNEQFF	TGTGCCAGCAGCTCCCCCCGCCCCCCCTCTAGCGGGAGAAACAATGAGCAGTTCTTC